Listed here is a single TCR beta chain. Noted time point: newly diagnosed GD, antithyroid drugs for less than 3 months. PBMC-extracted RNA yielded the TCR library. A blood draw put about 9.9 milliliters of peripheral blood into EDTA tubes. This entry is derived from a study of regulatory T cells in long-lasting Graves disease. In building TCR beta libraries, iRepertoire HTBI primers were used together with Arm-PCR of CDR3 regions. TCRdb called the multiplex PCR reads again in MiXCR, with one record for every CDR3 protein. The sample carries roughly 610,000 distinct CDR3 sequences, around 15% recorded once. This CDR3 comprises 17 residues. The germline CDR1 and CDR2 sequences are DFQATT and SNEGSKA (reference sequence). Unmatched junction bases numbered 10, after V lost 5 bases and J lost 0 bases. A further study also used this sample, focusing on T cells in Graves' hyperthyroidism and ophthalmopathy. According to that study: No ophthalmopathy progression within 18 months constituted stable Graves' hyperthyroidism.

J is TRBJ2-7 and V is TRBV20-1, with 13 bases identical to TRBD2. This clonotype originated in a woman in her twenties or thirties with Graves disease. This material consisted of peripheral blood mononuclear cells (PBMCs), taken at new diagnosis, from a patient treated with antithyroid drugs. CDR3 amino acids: CSAVGLAGAFSSYEQYF. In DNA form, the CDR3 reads TGCAGTGCTGTCGGACTAGCGGGGGCCTTTAGCTCCTACGAGCAGTACTTC.